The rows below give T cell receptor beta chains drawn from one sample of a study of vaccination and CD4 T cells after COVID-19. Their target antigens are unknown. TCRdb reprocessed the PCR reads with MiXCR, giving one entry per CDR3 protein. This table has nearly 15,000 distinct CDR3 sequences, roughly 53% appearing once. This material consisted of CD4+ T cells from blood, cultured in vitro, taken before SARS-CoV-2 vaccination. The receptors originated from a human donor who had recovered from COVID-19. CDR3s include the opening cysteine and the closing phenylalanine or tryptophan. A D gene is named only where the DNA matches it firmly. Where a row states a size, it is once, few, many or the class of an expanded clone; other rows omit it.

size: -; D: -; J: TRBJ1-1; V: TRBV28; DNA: TGTGCCAGCAGTTGGGAGCAGGGGAACACTGAAGCTTTCTTT; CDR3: CASSWEQGNTEAFF
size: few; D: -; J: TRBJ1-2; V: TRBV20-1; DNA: TGCAGTGCTAGAAAAGAAGGACGTTATGGCTACACCTTC; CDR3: CSARKEGRYGYTF
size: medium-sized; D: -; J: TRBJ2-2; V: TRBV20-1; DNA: TGCAGTGCATGGGACCGATCCACCGGGGAGCTGTTTTTT; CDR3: CSAWDRSTGELFF
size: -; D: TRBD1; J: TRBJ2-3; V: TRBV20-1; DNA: TGCAGTGCTAGAACCGGGACAGGGCACACAGATACGCAGTATTTT; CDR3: CSARTGTGHTDTQYF
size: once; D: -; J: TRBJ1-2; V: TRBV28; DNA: TGTGCCAGCAGTTTTCCCCAGAATGGCTACACCTTC; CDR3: CASSFPQNGYTF
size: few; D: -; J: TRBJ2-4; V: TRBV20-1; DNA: TGCAGTGCCCAGAGACCAGACTGGGGCATTCAGTACTTC; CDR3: CSAQRPDWGIQYF
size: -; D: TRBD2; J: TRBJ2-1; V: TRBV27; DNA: TGTGCCAGCAGTTTATATACTAGCGGGAGTGGAGGCCCCTACAATGAGCAGTTCTTC; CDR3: CASSLYTSGSGGPYNEQFF
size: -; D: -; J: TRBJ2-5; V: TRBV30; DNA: TGTGCCTGGAGTCTGGTACACCAAGAGACCCAGTACTTC; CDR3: CAWSLVHQETQYF
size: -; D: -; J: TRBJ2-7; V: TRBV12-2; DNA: TGTGCAAGTCGCTACCTAGCGGAGGCCTCCTACGAGCAGTACTTC; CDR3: CASRYLAEASYEQYF
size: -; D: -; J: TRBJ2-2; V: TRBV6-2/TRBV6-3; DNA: TGTGCCAGCAGATCGAACGGGGAGCTGTTTTTT; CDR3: CASRSNGELFF
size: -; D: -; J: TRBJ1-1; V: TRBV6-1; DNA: TGTGCCAGCATTCCCAGGGCGGTGGACACTGAAGCTTTCTTT; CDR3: CASIPRAVDTEAFF
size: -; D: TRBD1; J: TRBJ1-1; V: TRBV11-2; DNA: TGTGCCAGCAGCCCAGACAGGGGGACCGAAGCTTTCTTT; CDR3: CASSPDRGTEAFF
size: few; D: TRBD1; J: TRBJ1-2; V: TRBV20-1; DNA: TGCAGTGCTAGTACTGGGGCCGACAGGGCGGGTACCGGCTACACCTTC; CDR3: CSASTGADRAGTGYTF
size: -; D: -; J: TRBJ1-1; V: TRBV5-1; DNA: TGCGCCAGCAGCAGTAGCGCAGGCCCGAACACTGAAGCTTTCTTT; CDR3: CASSSSAGPNTEAFF
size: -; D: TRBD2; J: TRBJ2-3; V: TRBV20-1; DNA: TGCAGTGCTAGAGATCTAGCGGGAGCAGATACGCAGTATTTT; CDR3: CSARDLAGADTQYF